This T cell receptor (beta chain) is from a study of neurological immune-mediated disorders. The CDR3 runs to 17 residues. The J segment lost 5 bases and the V segment lost 4 bases, leaving 10 bases of the junction unmatched. The germline V gene has CDR1 SGHRS and CDR2 YFSETQ. The sample holds many counts of this clonotype. TCRdb called the 5' RACE reads again in MiXCR, with one record for every CDR3 protein. In the table there are approximately 50,000 distinct CDR3 sequences, 10% of which are singletons. Material for sequencing was PBMCs. The clonotype was recovered from a man between 65 and 85 years old with HTLV-1-associated myelopathy (HAM/TSP). The chain carries TRBV5-1 and TRBJ2-5; 14 bases map to TRBD2. DNA of the CDR3: TGCGCCAGCAGCCCGGGACTAGCGGGAGACTTCCGGGAGACCCAGTACTTC. Its translation: CASSPGLAGDFRETQYF.